This entry lists 20 T cell receptor beta chains sequenced from one sample in a study of T-cell memory formation after mild COVID-19. MiXCR, run by TCRdb on the 5' RACE reads, gives a single entry per CDR3 protein. The profile shows fewer than 300,000 distinct CDR3 sequences, around 15% of them singletons. Sequenced input: PBMCs or a T cell subset sorted from them (not recorded which). All receptors derive from a young man who had mild COVID-19 (a few samples of this study predate the infection). Cell type and time point are not known.

This clonotype was observed a few times. The chain couples TRBV15 to TRBJ1-1; D is undetermined. The V end lost 0 bases, the J end lost 4 bases, and 15 bases lay between the germline ends. This CDR3 is 16 amino acids long. Germline CDR1 and CDR2: LNHNV and YYDKDF (reference sequence). For the CDR3, the DNA is TGTGCCACCAGCAGAGAAAGCGCGAGGATTTTCACTGAAGCTTTCTTT. Translation gives CATSRESARIFTEAFF.

This clonotype turned up a few times. The gene calls are TRBV7-3 and TRBJ2-5; 7 bases line up with TRBD2. J lost 0 bases, V lost 5 bases, and 3 bases had no gene match. The germline gives CDR1 SGHTA, CDR2 FQGTGA. The CDR3 is made up of 14 amino acids. The DNA of the CDR3 is TGTGCCAGCAGCCCACGGGGGGACCAAGAGACCCAGTACTTC. Encoded protein: CASSPRGDQETQYF.

This clonotype was observed a handful of times. The genes are TRBV7-6 and TRBJ1-1, with 7 bases aligning to TRBD1. The CDR3 spans 12 residues. V was clipped by 4 bases and J by 7 bases; unmatched bases: 3. The germline gives CDR1 SGHVS, CDR2 FNYEAQ. The CDR3 region has the DNA TGTGCCAGCAGCTCCAGGGACAGTGAAGCTTTCTTT. This gives the protein CASSSRDSEAFF.

In regard to this clonotype: The DNA is omitted, as the CDR3 cannot be located on it reliably, and the CDR3 follows TCRdb's listing. The chain joins TRBV5-1 to TRBJ2-5; the table's D call of TRBD1 was not tested on the DNA. The germline gives CDR1 SGHRS, CDR2 YFSETQ. The CDR3 adds up to 16 amino acids, both ends counted. The CDR3 loop is CASSLGQKLSWETQYF.

This clonotype was counted between two and nine times. This chain connects TRBV4-1 to TRBJ2-7, with 10 positions matching TRBD1. V lost 4 bases to trimming and J lost 4 bases; unmatched junction nucleotides: 7. This CDR3 contains 15 residues. CDR1 MGHRA and CDR2 YSYEKL come from the germline V gene. CDR3 loop: CASSLSGTGEYEQYF. CDR3 in DNA: TGCGCCAGCAGCCTCTCCGGGACAGGGGAATACGAGCAGTACTTC.

The chain recombines TRBV20-1 with TRBJ2-5, with 7 bases fitting TRBD1. The junction had 1 base not matched to a gene; V was cut back by 6 bases and J by 3 bases. Germline V lookup: CDR1 DFQATT, CDR2 SNEGSKA (reference sequence). The CDR3 covers 11 residues. The CDR3 DNA is TGCAGTGCCCAGGGGGAAGAGACCCAGTACTTC. It specifies CSAQGEETQYF.

The V call is TRBV23-1, the J call TRBJ2-3; 7 positions match TRBD2. TRBV23-1 is an open reading frame, and its role is uncertain. There are 20 residues in the CDR3. V dropped 1 base and J dropped 0; count of bases not matched to a gene: 16. The CDR3 coding sequence is TGCGCCAGCAGTCAATACCGCGGAGAGGGAGGGAGGTTGAGCACAGATACGCAGTATTTT. This translates into CASSQYRGEGGRLSTDTQYF.

This clonotype was seen only a few times. This chain joins TRBV7-6 and TRBJ1-1; D not certain. The CDR3 contains 13 residues. Germline V gives CDR1 SGHVS, CDR2 FNYEAQ. Trimming removed 3 bases from V and 1 base from J, with 6 bases in between. The CDR3 here is CASSFFGNTEAFF. The DNA of the CDR3 is TGTGCCAGCAGCTTTTTTGGGAACACTGAAGCTTTCTTT. The whole variable domain, remainder taken from reference TRBV7-6 and TRBJ1-1, is GAGVSQSPRYKVTKRGQDVALRCDPISGHVSLYWYRQALGQGPEFLTYFNYEAQQDKSGLPNDRFSAERPEGSISTLTIQRTEQRDSAMYRCASSFFGNTEAFFGQGTRLTVV.

This clonotype has just a few counts. The gene calls are TRBV12-3 or TRBV12-4 and TRBJ2-3, with a weak D call TRBD1 (6 bases). The CDR3 extends over 16 amino acids. Trimming stripped 2 bases from V and 6 bases from J, with 18 bases between. CDR3 nucleotide sequence: TGTGCCAGCAGTTTATATCTGGGAACAGGGACCGATACGCAGTATTTT. Translation gives CASSLYLGTGTDTQYF.

In this sample, this clonotype turned up many times. This sequence joins TRBV5-1 and TRBJ2-3; D possibly matches TRBD1 or TRBD2 (6 bases each). CDR3 length: 12 residues. V lost 4 bases, J lost 5 bases, and 8 bases lay in between. Germline V CDR1 and CDR2: SGHRS, YFSETQ. This CDR3 is CASSGGRDTQYF. CDR3 coding DNA: TGCGCCAGCAGCGGGGGGCGAGATACGCAGTATTTT.

The V and J genes are TRBV5-1 and TRBJ2-3; D possibly corresponds to TRBD2 (7 bases). Germline loops: CDR1 SGHRS, CDR2 YFSETQ. Trimming removed 5 bases at V and 4 bases at J, with 14 bases between. This CDR3 has 14 residues. The CDR3 DNA is TGCGCCAGCAGTCTGGGGGGGGCCGCAGATACGCAGTATTTT. Protein product: CASSLGGAADTQYF.

In this sample, this clonotype turned up a few times. One end of the junction fails to match germline, which may point to a read error. The V gene is TRBV20-1, the J gene TRBJ1-5; D might be TRBD1 (6 bases). This CDR3 is built from 14 residues. The germline V gene encodes CDR1 DFQATT and CDR2 SNEGSKA (reference sequence). CDR3 coding DNA: TGCAGTGCTGGAGAAGGGGGTAGCGATCAGCCCCAGCATTTT. The encoded protein is CSAGEGGSDQPQHF.

The chain carries TRBV4-1 and TRBJ1-5; D gene ambiguous. CDR3 size: 14 residues. V was clipped by 0 bases and J by 6 bases, with 9 bases between them. Germline CDR1 and CDR2: MGHRA and YSYEKL. CDR3 in amino acids: CASSQEGGGQPQHF. The CDR3 DNA follows: TGCGCCAGCAGCCAAGAGGGAGGAGGTCAGCCCCAGCATTTT.

This clonotype has more than one count but fewer than ten. The chain combines TRBV12-5 with TRBJ2-1, with TRBD2 identical over 13 bases. Germline assignment: CDR1 LGHNT and CDR2 FRNRAP. V was clipped by 6 bases and J by 6 bases; unmatched bases: 11. The CDR3 consists of 17 residues. CDR3 sequence (DNA): TGTGCTAGTGGCCATGGACTAGCGGGGGCGGGGGGCAATGAGCAGTTCTTC. Its protein is CASGHGLAGAGGNEQFF. Combining the CDR3 with reference TRBV12-5 and TRBJ2-1 gives the whole variable domain DARVTQTPRHKVTEMGQEVTMRCQPILGHNTVFWYRQTMMQGLELLAYFRNRAPLDDSGMPKDRFSAEMPDATLATLKIQPSEPRDSAVYFCASGHGLAGAGGNEQFFGPGTRLTVL.

With regard to this clonotype: The junction departs from germline at one end; a sequencing error may be responsible. The J gene is TRBJ2-1, the V gene TRBV6-6; D is undetermined. CDR1 is MNHNY, CDR2 SVGAGI, per germline (reference sequence). The CDR3 is 14 amino acids. This CDR3 reads CAISYSGEMNEQFF. CDR3 in DNA: TGTGCCATCAGTTACTCGGGCGAAATGAATGAGCAGTTCTTC.

The chain uses TRBV3-1 and TRBJ2-5, with 8 bases lining up with TRBD2. The CDR3 runs to 14 residues. Germline assignment: CDR1 LGHDT and CDR2 YNNKEL (reference sequence). The V and J ends lost 4 bases and 5 bases, in that order; junction bases with no gene match: 6. DNA for the CDR3: TGTGCCAGCAGCCCCGGGGGGGCCGGGGAGACCCAGTACTTC. This gives the protein CASSPGGAGETQYF.

This chain links TRBV7-9 with TRBJ2-2; D is ambiguous. CDR3 length: 14 amino acids. Germline V gives CDR1 SEHNR, CDR2 FQNEAQ (reference sequence). With 3 bases removed from V and 2 bases from J, the gap between germline ends came to 7 bases. CDR3 bases: TGTGCCAGCAGCTTTTATCAAAACACCGGGGAGCTGTTTTTT. Translated, it gives CASSFYQNTGELFF. Looking up the rest from reference TRBV7-9 and TRBJ2-2 gives the full variable domain: DTGVSQNPRHKITKRGQNVTFRCDPISEHNRLYWYRQTLGQGPEFLTYFQNEAQLEKSRLLSDRFSAERPKGSFSTLEIQRTEQGDSAMYLCASSFYQNTGELFFGEGSRLTVL.

The sample holds a few counts of this clonotype. This rearrangement joins TRBV7-2 to TRBJ2-2; TRBD1 might be the D (6 bases). V gave up 5 bases and J gave up 4 bases, with 11 bases separating them. CDR3 length equals 14 residues. Germline CDR1 reads SGHTA; CDR2 reads FQGNSA. CDR3 sequence: CASSKRTVTGELFF. The CDR3 nucleotides are TGTGCCAGCAGCAAGAGGACAGTCACCGGGGAGCTGTTTTTT. The variable domain in full, with the rest retrieved from reference TRBV7-2 and TRBJ2-2, is GAGVSQSPSNKVTEKGKDVELRCDPISGHTALYWYRQSLGQGLEFLIYFQGNSAPDKSGLPSDRFSAERTGGSVSTLTIQRTQQEDSAVYLCASSKRTVTGELFFGEGSRLTVL.

V gene TRBV7-2 combines with J gene TRBJ1-4; the D is unclear. The CDR3 length is 14 residues. Trimming shortened V by 8 bases and J by 6 bases, and 16 bases separated the two germline ends. The V gene's germline CDR1 is SGHTA and CDR2 FQGNSA. CDR3 region: CASAPRPGDEKLFF. CDR3 DNA sequence: TGTGCCAGCGCGCCGCGACCTGGGGATGAAAAACTGTTTTTT.

V and J are TRBV11-2 and TRBJ2-4; TRBD2 might be the D (5 bases). Trimming stripped 4 bases from V and 2 bases from J, with 12 bases between. In germline, CDR1 is SGHAT, CDR2 FQNNGV. The CDR3 contains 15 residues. The chain's CDR3 is CASSSIRGSKNIQYF. The CDR3 DNA reads TGTGCCAGCAGCTCTATTCGGGGTTCCAAAAACATTCAGTACTTC.